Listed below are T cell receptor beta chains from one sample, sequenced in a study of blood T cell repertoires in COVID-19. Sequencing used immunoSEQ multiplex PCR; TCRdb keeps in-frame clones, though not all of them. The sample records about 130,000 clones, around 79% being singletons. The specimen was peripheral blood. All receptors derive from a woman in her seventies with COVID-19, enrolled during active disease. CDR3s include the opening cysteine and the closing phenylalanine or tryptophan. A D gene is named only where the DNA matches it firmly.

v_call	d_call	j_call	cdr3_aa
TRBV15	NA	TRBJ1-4	CATSRDNGQGTNEKLFF
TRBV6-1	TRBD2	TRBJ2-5	CASSEIGGVSETQYF
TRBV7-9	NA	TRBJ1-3	CASSSIRGTHSGNTIYF
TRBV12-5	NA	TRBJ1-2	CASGESGVQGYTF
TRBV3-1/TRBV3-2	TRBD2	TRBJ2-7	CASSALAGRSYEQYF
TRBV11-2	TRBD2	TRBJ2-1	CASSSGTSGGLHEQFF
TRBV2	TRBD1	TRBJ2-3	CATQRDRGADTQYF
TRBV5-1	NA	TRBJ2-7	CASSLAGLIYEQYF
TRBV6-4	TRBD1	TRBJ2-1	CASSAGQGASEQFF
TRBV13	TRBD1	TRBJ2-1	CASSRRDRGFAEQFF
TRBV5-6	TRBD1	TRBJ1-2	CASSPTGVGGYTF
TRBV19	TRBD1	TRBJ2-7	CASSIRWDSSYEQYF
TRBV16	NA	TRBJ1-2	CASSQGPVYGYTF
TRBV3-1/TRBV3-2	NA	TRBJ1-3	CASSQARSSGNTIYF
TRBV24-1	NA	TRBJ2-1	CATSDSTGHPYNEQFF
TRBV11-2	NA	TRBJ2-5	CASSPGLDQETQYF
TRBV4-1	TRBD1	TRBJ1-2	CASSQGPGTGRYGYTF
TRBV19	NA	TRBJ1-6	CASSPQGNSPLHF
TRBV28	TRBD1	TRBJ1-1	CATEGAHTEAFF
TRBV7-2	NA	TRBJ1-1	CASSLQGNTEAFF
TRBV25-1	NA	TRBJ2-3	CASGLYGGCTDTQYF
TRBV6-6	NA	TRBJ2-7	CASSKRVHEQYF
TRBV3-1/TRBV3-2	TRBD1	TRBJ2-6	CASSHRTGTGTSGANVLTF